This T cell receptor beta chain was found in a study of cytomegalovirus exposure and HLA in healthy donors. Study conclusions and caveats: For most TCR beta V segments, an earlier analysis put the productive rate at about 87% or about 30% of the time.

Primers for the PCR totalled 60 Vbeta and 13 Jbeta. Here immunoSEQ multiplex PCR was the method, and the copy in TCRdb shows in-frame clones only, minus some. Here the sample spans 140,000 to 150,000 clones, 80% being singletons. Germline CDR1 reads KGHSH; CDR2 reads LQKENI. The CDR3 is 15 amino acids. Deletions cut 6 bases from V and 0 bases from J, with 14 bases between. Each donor was healthy, and each was a bone marrow donor. Donors sampled were nominally healthy, though unrecorded immune exposures were likely. Concerning this clone itself: What it binds is unknown.

The TCR comes from a man between 40 and 49 years old in good health and CMV-seronegative. The material sequenced was PBMCs. V is TRBV18 and J is TRBJ1-1; perhaps TRBD1 as D (6 bases). CDR3 nucleotides: TGTGCCAGCTCGTACCTCGGACAGATGAACACTGAAGCTTTCTTT. Protein sequence: CASSYLGQMNTEAFF.